A single sample is the source of the 17 T cell receptor beta chains below, sequenced in a study of cytomegalovirus exposure and HLA in healthy donors. PCR involved 60 Vbeta and 13 Jbeta primers. The assay was immunoSEQ multiplex PCR, and TCRdb's table has in-frame clones only and misses some. Here the sample spans roughly 100,000 clones, 65% to 75% being singletons. The sequenced sample was PBMCs. The receptors originated from a woman aged 40 to 55 in good health and CMV-seronegative.

This chain joins TRBV30 and TRBJ2-3; the match to TRBD2 covers 12 bases. Trimming removed 7 bases from V and 4 bases from J; junction bases left unmatched: 6. Per germline, CDR1 GTSNPN and CDR2 SVGIG (reference sequence). The CDR3 loop spans 14 amino acids. The CDR3 reads CAFSGTSGPDTQYF. In nucleotides, the CDR3 is TGTGCCTTCTCCGGGACTAGCGGGCCAGATACGCAGTATTTT.

The V call is TRBV5-4, the J call TRBJ2-7; a possible D gene is TRBD2 (7 bases). Trimming removed 2 bases at V and 6 bases at J, with 15 bases between. The CDR3 totals 14 residues. Germline values: CDR1 SGHNT, CDR2 YYREEE (reference sequence). Written as DNA, the CDR3 is TGTGCCAGCAGCTTTGGCGGGGGCGGGGGCGAGCAGTACTTC. Residues: CASSFGGGGGEQYF.

V is TRBV6-4 and J is TRBJ2-2, with D possibly matching TRBD2 (5 bases). CDR3 length equals 18 residues. V dropped 8 bases and J dropped 4 bases, with 26 bases sitting between them. Per the germline V gene, CDR1 is MRHNA and CDR2 is SNTAGT. Written as DNA, the CDR3 is TGTGCCAGCGGGAGAAGCCCAGCGGAGAAAGGAATCACCGGGGAGCTGTTTTTT. Its translation: CASGRSPAEKGITGELFF.

The V and J genes are TRBV4-2 and TRBJ2-5, with 9 bases identical to TRBD2. The CDR3 is 18 amino acids. V lost 0 bases to trimming and J lost 6 bases; unmatched junction nucleotides: 14. Germline V gene sequence: CDR1 LGHNA, CDR2 YNFKEQ. This CDR3 is CASSQDGLGSGRPKTQYF. CDR3 nucleotide sequence: TGTGCCAGCAGCCAAGATGGGTTGGGTAGCGGGAGACCGAAGACCCAGTACTTC.

This clone showed up just a few times. The chain recombines TRBV27 with TRBJ2-1, with 10 nucleotides matching TRBD2. The J segment lost 4 bases and the V segment lost 5 bases, leaving 5 bases of the junction unmatched. Germline CDR1 is MNHEY and CDR2 is SMNVEV (reference sequence). The CDR3 is 15 residues long. CDR3 sequence: CASSLTSGVYNEQFF. CDR3 DNA: TGTGCCAGCAGTCTCACTAGCGGGGTTTACAATGAGCAGTTCTTC.

The chain combines TRBV28 with TRBJ2-1; 14 bases line up with TRBD2. V shed 6 bases, J shed 15 bases, and the junction held 13 bases outside the gene matches. The germline V gene encodes CDR1 MDHEN and CDR2 SYDVKM. The CDR3 consists of 15 residues. The CDR3 region has the DNA TGTGCCAGCAGACCGGGACTAGCGGGAGCATACTCAGGGTTCTTC. It is translated as CASRPGLAGAYSGFF. The full variable domain, completed using reference TRBV28 and TRBJ2-1, is DVKVTQSSRYLVKRTGEKVFLECVQDMDHENMFWYRQDPGLGLRLIYFSYDVKMKEKGDIPEGYSVSREKKERFSLILESASTNQTSMYLCASRPGLAGAYSGFFGPGTRLTVL.

The rearrangement uses TRBV5-6 and TRBJ2-7; possible D gene TRBD2, 6 bases. Trimming stripped 4 bases from V and 4 bases from J, with 18 bases between. Germline V gives CDR1 SGHDT, CDR2 YYEEEE. The CDR3 sequence is 15 residues long. The CDR3 loop is CASSGSGTLEYEQYF. CDR3 bases: TGTGCCAGCAGCGGCTCCGGGACTTTGGAGTACGAGCAGTACTTC.

This chain links TRBV4-1 with TRBJ2-1, with 9 bases identical to TRBD1. This CDR3 region has 14 residues. CDR1 and CDR2 (germline): MGHRA, YSYEKL. V lost 0 bases to trimming and J lost 9 bases; unmatched junction nucleotides: 3. CDR3 protein: CASSQEHRGREQFF. The DNA of the CDR3 is TGCGCCAGCAGCCAAGAGCACAGGGGGCGTGAGCAGTTCTTC.

This chain connects TRBV27 to TRBJ2-5; the match to TRBD2 covers 7 bases. Losses at the gene ends were 0 bases for V and 4 bases for J; bases not matched to a gene: 11. The CDR3 has 17 residues. The germline V gene encodes CDR1 MNHEY and CDR2 SMNVEV (reference sequence). In DNA, the CDR3 is TGTGCCAGCAGTTTATCCGGAGCGGGACTGAGTGGAGAGACCCAGTACTTC. It yields the protein CASSLSGAGLSGETQYF.

This clone was seen more than once but under ten times. This chain uses TRBV28 with TRBJ2-6; 9 bases fit TRBD2. CDR3 length equals 18 residues. In germline, CDR1 is MDHEN, CDR2 SYDVKM. Germline trimming cut 8 bases from V and 1 base from J; bases unmatched to any gene: 12. The DNA of the CDR3 is TGTGCCAGCGCTAGCGGGAACATACGAGGGTCTGGGGCCAACGTCCTGACTTTC. Protein product: CASASGNIRGSGANVLTF.

V and J are TRBV6-1 and TRBJ1-4; TRBD1 matches at 10 bases. Germline V CDR1 and CDR2: MNHNS, SASEGT. The CDR3 runs 14 residues. Trimming at V came to 4 bases and at J to 7 bases, leaving 3 bases not matched to a gene. CDR3 sequence: CASSGTGGGEKLFF. CDR3 DNA sequence: TGTGCCAGCAGTGGGACAGGGGGGGGTGAAAAACTGTTTTTT.

V gene TRBV29-1 combines with J gene TRBJ1-2; D may be TRBD1 (5 bases). V lost 6 bases and J 6 bases, leaving 14 bases between the germline ends. The germline CDR1 and CDR2 sequences are SQVTM and ANQGSEA. The CDR3 has 12 amino acids. CDR3: CSVLDGGNGYTF. DNA of the CDR3: TGCAGCGTGTTGGACGGGGGGAATGGCTACACCTTC.

CDR3 amino acids: CASSPAQTGETEAFF. The DNA of the CDR3 is TGTGCCAGCTCACCAGCACAGACAGGGGAGACTGAAGCTTTCTTT. The genes are TRBV18 and TRBJ1-1; the match to TRBD1 covers 8 bases. The CDR3 has 15 amino acids. Per germline, CDR1 KGHSH and CDR2 LQKENI. With V trimmed by 2 bases and J by 5 bases, 7 bases remained unmatched.

Points on this clone: At one of its ends the junction is not consistent with the germline gene, which may arise from a read error. J is TRBJ2-1 and V is TRBV7-9; 8 nucleotides match TRBD2. This CDR3 has 15 residues. Germline assignment: CDR1 SEHNR and CDR2 FQNEAQ (reference sequence). In nucleotides, the CDR3 is TGTTCCAGCAGCTCCGGGACTAGTTTCGCGCATGAGCAGTTCTTC. Amino acid sequence: CSSSSGTSFAHEQFF.

About this clone itself: One junction end disagrees with the germline gene, perhaps due to a read error. Within the sample, other DNA sequences also encode this same CDR3. CDR3 amino acids: CASSRGGVSDTQYF. The CDR3 bases are TGTGCCAGCAGTAGGGGGGGGGTGTCGGATACGCAGTACTTT. This sequence joins TRBV2 and TRBJ2-3; D perhaps matches TRBD2 (7 bases). There are 14 residues in the CDR3. The germline V gene has CDR1 SNHLY and CDR2 FYNNEI.

On this clone itself: Relative to the germline gene, one junction end is altered; a read error may explain this. The same CDR3 is also encoded by other DNA sequences in this sample. V gene TRBV12-5 combines with J gene TRBJ2-2, with D possibly being TRBD1 (6 bases). CDR1 and CDR2 from the germline V gene are LGHNT and FRNRAP. The length of the CDR3 is 19 residues. Written as DNA, the CDR3 is TGTGCTAGTGGTTGGGGACATTCGGGCCAGCTGGAGCACACCGGGGAACTGTTTTTT. Translation gives CASGWGHSGQLEHTGELFF.

This clone has more than one count but fewer than ten. This chain's CDR3 is CASTGLGQGIYEQYF. CDR3 bases: TGTGCCAGCACTGGGCTGGGACAGGGGATCTACGAGCAGTACTTC. This sequence joins TRBV27 and TRBJ2-7; 10 nucleotides match TRBD1. The germline gives CDR1 MNHEY, CDR2 SMNVEV (reference sequence). J was trimmed by 3 bases and V by 7 bases; bases with no gene match: 9. The CDR3 runs 15 residues.